One and the same sample provided the 10 T cell receptor beta chains below, sequenced in a study of cytomegalovirus exposure and HLA in healthy donors. PCR primers comprised 60 Vbeta and 13 Jbeta primers. The table came from immunoSEQ multiplex PCR; TCRdb's copy has only in-frame clones and leaves some out. The sample has a few hundred thousand clones; 70% to 85% are singletons. Sequenced material: PBMCs. The receptors were sampled from a girl aged 2-10 years in good health and CMV-seronegative.

J is TRBJ2-3 and V is TRBV29-1; the D is unclear. Trimming shortened V by 4 bases and J by 4 bases, and 12 bases separated the two germline ends. The V gene's germline CDR1 is SQVTM and CDR2 ANQGSEA. The CDR3 has 13 residues. CDR3 sequence reads: CSVVLVRADTQYF. The CDR3 nucleotides are TGCAGCGTTGTCCTAGTACGGGCAGATACGCAGTATTTT.

V is TRBV27 and J is TRBJ1-1; the D gene is possibly TRBD1 (6 bases). Germline CDR1 MNHEY, CDR2 SMNVEV (reference sequence). The CDR3 consists of 14 residues. Deletions cut 2 bases from V and 4 bases from J, with 11 bases between. The CDR3 nucleotides read TGTGCCAGCAGTTTAGCAGGGGTGGGCACTGAAGCTTTCTTT. Translation: CASSLAGVGTEAFF.

The rearrangement uses TRBV4-2 and TRBJ1-2; 7 bases are shared with TRBD1. CDR1 LGHNA and CDR2 YNFKEQ come from the germline V gene. After removal of 0 bases from V and 7 bases from J, the junction contained 2 bases not matched to a gene. This CDR3 spans 13 amino acids. CDR3 DNA: TGTGCCAGCAGCCAAGATGCAGGGGGTGGCTACACCTTC. It translates to CASSQDAGGGYTF.

The chain uses TRBV14 and TRBJ1-1, with D tentatively TRBD1 (5 bases). CDR1 and CDR2 from the germline V gene are SGHDN and FVKESK. The CDR3 has 14 residues. Trimming took 4 bases from V and 1 from J, leaving 10 bases between them. The DNA for the CDR3 is TGTGCCAGCAGCCTGTACCAGGGGAACACTGAAGCTTTCTTT. It is translated as CASSLYQGNTEAFF.

The chain links TRBV18 to TRBJ2-1; 11 bases line up with TRBD2. CDR1 KGHSH and CDR2 LQKENI come from the germline V gene. Losses at the gene ends were 5 bases for V and 2 bases for J; bases not matched to a gene: 5. The CDR3 sequence is 16 residues long. Written as DNA, the CDR3 is TGTGCCAGCTCAAACCTACTAGCGGGGGCCTACAATGAGCAGTTCTTC. Translating it yields CASSNLLAGAYNEQFF.

This clone came up once. The junction shows a germline mismatch at one end, possibly a read error. The chain employs TRBV6-1 and TRBJ2-7; 9 bases line up with TRBD1. CDR1 and CDR2 (germline): MNHNS, SASEGT. CDR3 size: 16 residues. The CDR3 loop is CASTELPGQGSYEQYF. DNA for the CDR3: TGTGCCAGCACTGAACTTCCGGGACAGGGCTCCTACGAGCAGTACTTC.

This clone occurred a few times. CDR3 nucleotides: TGTGCCAGCAGCGTAGTGGTTCCAAGACGGGGGGGCCCCCAAGAGACCCAGTACTTC. It codes for CASSVVVPRRGGPQETQYF. This chain connects TRBV9 to TRBJ2-5; 8 bases are a match to TRBD2. CDR3 length: 19 residues. Germline-derived CDR1 and CDR2 are SGDLS and YYNGEE. V shed 0 bases, J shed 1 base, and the junction held 14 bases outside the gene matches.

The chain recombines TRBV9 with TRBJ2-5, with D tentatively TRBD1 (5 bases). Trimming removed 2 bases from V and 10 bases from J, with 15 bases in between. The CDR3 contains 13 residues. CDR1 and CDR2 (germline): SGDLS, YYNGEE. CDR3 coding DNA: TGTGCCAGCAGCGTGACAGCTACCGCCGACCAGTACTTC. It translates to CASSVTATADQYF.

This chain connects TRBV11-2 to TRBJ2-7, with a weak D call TRBD2 (6 bases). Trimming took off 11 bases at V and 0 bases at J, with 14 bases between the two ends. There are 13 residues in the CDR3. Per the germline V gene, CDR1 is SGHAT and CDR2 is FQNNGV. Written as DNA, the CDR3 is TGTGCCGGAGCCCGTAGCGGCTCCTACGAGCAGTACTTC. Translation gives CAGARSGSYEQYF.

The chain is built from TRBV27 and TRBJ2-5; a weak D match, TRBD2 (6 bases). The V and J ends lost 1 base and 3 bases respectively, with 12 bases between them. The CDR3 contains 15 residues. The V gene's germline CDR1 is MNHEY and CDR2 SMNVEV (reference sequence). CDR3 nucleotide sequence: TGTGCCAGCAGTTTATATTTCGGGGGTGAAGAGACCCAGTACTTC. This sequence encodes CASSLYFGGEETQYF.